The present T cell receptor beta chain was sequenced within a study of vaccination and CD4 T cells after COVID-19. Notes on this clonotype: Its specificity is not known.

An Oncomine TCR Beta short-read assay was used to sequence the DNA from cultured CD4+ T cells. TCRdb re-derived calls from the PCR reads in MiXCR, one entry per CDR3 protein. The sample has over 10,000 distinct CDR3 sequences; 60% to 70% are singletons. Treatment given: approximately 10-day PBMC culture with coronavirus spike peptide pools or control peptides (ViraFEST assay). T cells were expanded with peptide pools, and expanded clonotypes were identified by TCR sequencing. CDR3 size: 14 residues. Germline V CDR1 and CDR2: DFQATT, SNEGSKA (reference sequence). The V and J ends lost 6 bases and 6 bases, in that order; junction bases with no gene match: 11.

The sequence derives from a human donor who had recovered from COVID-19. The sample was CD4+ T cells from blood, cultured in vitro. The chain is built from TRBV20-1 and TRBJ2-7; TRBD2 aligns across 10 bases. CDR3 sequence: CSAFRGSGRGEQYF. DNA of the CDR3: TGCAGTGCGTTTAGAGGAAGCGGGAGGGGCGAGCAGTACTTC.